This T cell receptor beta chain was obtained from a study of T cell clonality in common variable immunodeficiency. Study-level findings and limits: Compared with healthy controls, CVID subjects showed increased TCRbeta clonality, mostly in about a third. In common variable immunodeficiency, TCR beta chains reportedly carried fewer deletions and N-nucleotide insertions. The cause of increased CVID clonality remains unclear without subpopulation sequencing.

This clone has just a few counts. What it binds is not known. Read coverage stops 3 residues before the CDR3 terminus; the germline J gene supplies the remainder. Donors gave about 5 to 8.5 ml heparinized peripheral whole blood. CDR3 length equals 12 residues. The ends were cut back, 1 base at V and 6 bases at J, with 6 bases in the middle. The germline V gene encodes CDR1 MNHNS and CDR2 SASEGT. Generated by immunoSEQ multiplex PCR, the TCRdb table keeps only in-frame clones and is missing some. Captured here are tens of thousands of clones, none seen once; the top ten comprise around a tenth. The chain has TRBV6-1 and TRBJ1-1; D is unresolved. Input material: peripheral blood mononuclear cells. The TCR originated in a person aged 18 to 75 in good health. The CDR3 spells CASSEGRAEAFF. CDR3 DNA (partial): TGTGCCAGCAGTGAAGGAAGGGCTGAA.